This T cell receptor (beta chain) was documented in a study of spatial heterogeneity in lung cancer (dated by TCRdb to the late 2010s). Background on the whole study: Beta-chain transcripts were consistently detected in greater numbers than alpha-chain transcripts, which likely reflected higher beta-chain transcript abundance. In the raw uncorrected reads, each unique combination of TCR and UMI appeared more than ten times on average. Nonsynonymous mutation counts, determined by whole-exome sequencing of tumor tissue, were related to TCR repertoire features. Both alpha and beta chains were TCR-sequenced in samples taken at surgery, namely 220 tumor regions, approximately 66 matched nontumor lung samples and a few dozen PBMC samples. The study quantitatively compared TCR alpha and beta repertoires across multiple tumor regions, matched nontumor lung and blood in non-small cell lung cancer. What the study reported, not specific to this receptor: Ubiquitous expanded tumor TCRs showed up in blood more often at tumor resection than at routine follow-up. Confirming at a functional level the hypothesis that regional TCRs recognize regional mutations was considered to require additional single-cell paired TCR alpha and beta sequencing.

Receptor libraries were prepared by 5' RACE. The run used a NextSeq 500. In the TCR library protocol, a unique molecular identifier was attached to each TCR cDNA molecule so that PCR and sequencing errors could be corrected. The authors' analysis ran thus. TCR identification, UMI-based error correction and CDR3 extraction were all carried out with Decombinator tools. Expanded TCRs were defined as those above a frequency of 2 per 1,000, corresponding to the top 1% of the tumor frequency distribution. Rényi diversity was computed with the R vegan package after subsampling each repertoire 100 times to 5,000 TCRs. CDR3 similarity networks were constructed using string-kernel similarity of amino acid triplets, with links drawn between CDR3s whose pairwise similarity was above 0.82. TCRdb redid the processing of the public reads, applying fastp at Q25 and MiXCR, and retained in-frame beta chains. When rows share a CDR3 protein, they turn into one entry using the most common DNA and genes. The V and J calls reflect TCRdb's pipeline rather than the authors' work. The sample records about 85,000 distinct CDR3 sequences, approximately 18% of which are singletons. 5% to 7.5% of the sample is taken by the ten largest.

Concerning this clonotype itself: The antigen this receptor binds is unknown. No much larger clonotype is one base removed from it; base qualities were not supplied.

The cysteine opens and the phenylalanine closes a CDR3 of 13 amino acids. Only the CDR3 portion is preserved as DNA: 39 bases, with reading frame beginning at the first base. V loses 7 bases at its end and J loses 2 bases; junction bases beyond the gene matches: 7. From the germline V gene (reference sequence), CDR1 is GTSNPN and CDR2 is SVGIG. The sample's time point, from its label and the paper: sample taken at primary tumor resection. Without any cell sorting, TCR sequencing was performed on whole RNA extracted either from tumor and nontumor lung tissue or from cryopreserved PBMC samples. Samples were obtained from around 72 patients with early-stage, untreated non-small cell lung cancer from the lung TRACERx cohort. Only patients with enough RNA available from two or more tumor regions were chosen for TCR sequencing.

The specimen comprised PBMCs, sampled at surgery. The receptor comes from a male donor with early-stage non-small cell lung cancer. Recombination linked TRBV30 to TRBJ1-2, with 7 central nucleotides matching TRBD1. The CDR3 protein is CAFADRMNYGYTF. The DNA reads as follows: TGTGCCTTCGCGGACAGGATGAACTATGGCTACACCTTC.